What follows are 8 T cell receptor beta chains derived from one specimen sequenced in a study of response to subunit inactivated influenza vaccine. Each CDR3 protein gets one entry after TCRdb re-called the RT-PCR reads with MiXCR. The profile covers some 150,000 distinct CDR3 sequences, with approximately 12% appearing a single time and approximately 30% taken by the ten largest. These data also featured in a second study, about T cells expressing NK-cell markers. That work states: 5'RACE template switching with UMIs produced the TCR beta cDNA.

The sequencing here drew on CD8+ T cells sorted from PBMCs, taken roughly 12 days after vaccination. The receptors stem from a man aged 50 or older who received an inactivated influenza vaccine.

The CDR3 region has the DNA TGTGCCAGCAGTGAATGGAGTAGCGCCGGGGAGCTGTTTTTT. This codes for CASSEWSSAGELFF. The chain employs TRBV25-1 and TRBJ2-2; possibly TRBD2 for D (5 bases). With 1 base removed from V and 6 bases from J, the gap between germline ends came to 9 bases. The CDR3 is 14 amino acids. The germline gives CDR1 MGHDK, CDR2 SYGVNS.

In its sample, this clonotype was seen many times. The chain uses TRBV5-6 and TRBJ1-1; D unresolved. Deletions cut 4 bases from V and 4 bases from J, with 11 bases between. Germline values: CDR1 SGHDT, CDR2 YYEEEE. The CDR3 spans 13 residues. As DNA, the CDR3 is TGTGCCAGCAGCCCGGGGTCAGGCACTGAAGCTTTCTTT. Its protein product is CASSPGSGTEAFF.

The chain employs TRBV28 and TRBJ1-4; TRBD1 matches at 9 bases. The germline V gene has CDR1 MDHEN and CDR2 SYDVKM. Trimming removed 2 bases from V and 2 bases from J; junction bases left unmatched: 3. The CDR3 is 16 residues long. CDR3 region: CASSLNRGRTNEKLFF. Here the CDR3 DNA reads TGTGCCAGCAGTTTAAACAGGGGGCGGACTAATGAAAAACTGTTTTTT.

The table lists this clonotype with a few counts. V is TRBV4-3 and J is TRBJ2-1, with D possibly being TRBD2 (5 bases). V was trimmed by 0 bases and J by 5 bases, leaving 8 bases between them. This CDR3 is built from 14 residues. The germline gives CDR1 LGHNA, CDR2 YSLEER. The CDR3 DNA reads TGCGCCAGCAGCCAAGATCGGGGAAACAATGAGCAGTTCTTC. Protein product: CASSQDRGNNEQFF.

This clonotype appeared a few times. For the CDR3, the DNA is TGTGCCAGCAGCGTAGACCTAGCCGGCCAAGAGACCCAGTACTTC. It codes for CASSVDLAGQETQYF. V and J are TRBV9 and TRBJ2-5; perhaps TRBD2 as D (5 bases). Trimming removed 0 bases from V and 1 base from J, with 10 bases in between. CDR1 SGDLS and CDR2 YYNGEE come from the germline V gene. CDR3 length: 15 amino acids.

The V call is TRBV7-2, the J call TRBJ2-7; D is ambiguous. Germline CDR1 and CDR2: SGHTA and FQGNSA. The CDR3 totals 8 residues. V lost 9 bases, J lost 4 bases, and 1 base lay in between. CDR3 in amino acids: CARYEQYF. The CDR3 coding sequence is TGTGCCAGGTACGAGCAGTACTTC.

V gene TRBV7-3 combines with J gene TRBJ2-7, with D perhaps being TRBD1 or TRBD2 (6 bases each). The CDR3 covers 14 residues. Germline-derived CDR1 and CDR2 are SGHTA and FQGTGA. Trimming pared 5 bases from V and 4 bases from J, leaving 15 bases between. DNA of the CDR3: TGTGCCAGCAGCCAAGGGGGGATAGGTTACGAGCAGTACTTC. This encodes CASSQGGIGYEQYF.

The genes are TRBV6-2 or TRBV6-3 and TRBJ2-7; D gene uncertain. CDR1 and CDR2 (germline): MNHEY, SVGEGT. The CDR3 extends over 14 amino acids. Deletions cut 2 bases from V and 2 bases from J, with 10 bases between. CDR3 DNA sequence: TGTGCCAGCAGTTACGCTGCTAGTACCTACGAGCAGTACTTC. Residues: CASSYAASTYEQYF.